One sample yielded the 29 T cell receptor beta chains listed below, sequenced in a study of T cell responses to AZD1222 COVID-19 vaccine (dated by TCRdb to the early 2020s). Library creation used the immunoSEQ multiplex PCR assay. TCRdb's version of the immuneACCESS table is confined to in-frame rearrangements and falls short of the full clone set. An unresolved V gene accounts for under half of the shortfall where checked; the remainder is of unknown origin. This sample is represented by about 140,000 clones; 89% of them were singletons. The ten largest clonotypes hold under 3.5% of the sample. The sample's time point label, decoded: baseline before first vaccination. The sample consisted of peripheral blood, taken on day 0 of AZD1222 vaccination. These receptors were obtained from an adult in good health.

The chain has TRBV19 and TRBJ2-1; TRBD2 matches at 12 bases. Unmatched junction bases numbered 8, after V lost 9 bases and J lost 8 bases. Germline CDR1 and CDR2: LNHDA and SQIVND (reference sequence). This CDR3 has 14 residues. The DNA of the CDR3 is TGTGCCAGCAGCCTAGCGGGAGGGCTCTATGAGCAGTTCTTC. Translating it yields CASSLAGGLYEQFF.

The chain is built from TRBV28 and TRBJ2-2; the D call may be TRBD1 or TRBD2 (5 bases each). The CDR3 is 16 amino acids. Deletions cut 5 bases from V and 4 bases from J, with 17 bases between. Germline lookup yields CDR1 MDHEN and CDR2 SYDVKM. CDR3 in amino acids: CASSPLWGFPTGELFF. CDR3 nucleotide sequence: TGTGCCAGCAGTCCTCTTTGGGGGTTCCCCACCGGGGAGCTGTTTTTT.

The rearrangement joins TRBV7-2 to TRBJ2-7; weak D call: TRBD1 (6 bases). Trimming took off 2 bases at V and 4 bases at J, with 12 bases between the two ends. The germline CDR1 and CDR2 sequences are SGHTA and FQGNSA. This CDR3 is 14 amino acids long. CDR3 protein: CASSLRGGWYEQYF. CDR3 bases: TGTGCCAGCAGCTTAAGAGGGGGATGGTACGAGCAGTACTTC. The complete variable domain, with remaining parts taken from reference TRBV7-2 and TRBJ2-7, reads GAGVSQSPSNKVTEKGKDVELRCDPISGHTALYWYRQSLGQGLEFLIYFQGNSAPDKSGLPSDRFSAERTGGSVSTLTIQRTQQEDSAVYLCASSLRGGWYEQYFGPGTRLTVT.

The rearrangement joins TRBV5-1 to TRBJ1-5, with D possibly being TRBD1 (5 bases). The germline V gene encodes CDR1 SGHRS and CDR2 YFSETQ. V lost 2 bases to trimming and J lost 4 bases, with 7 bases between them. The CDR3 is 13 residues long. The CDR3 loop is CASSFGGNQPQHF. The DNA of the CDR3 is TGCGCCAGCAGCTTCGGGGGGAATCAGCCCCAGCATTTT.

This rearrangement joins TRBV7-8 to TRBJ1-1, with a tentative D call TRBD1 (5 bases). The V gene lost 0 bases and the J gene lost 3 bases, with 8 bases spanning the gap. This CDR3 region has 14 residues. Germline-derived CDR1 and CDR2 are SGHVS and FQNEAQ. Here the CDR3 reads CASSLAGTDTEAFF. Written as DNA, the CDR3 is TGTGCCAGCAGCTTAGCGGGGACGGACACTGAAGCTTTCTTT.

The chain uses TRBV4-2 and TRBJ1-1; D unclear. CDR1 and CDR2 (germline): LGHNA, YNFKEQ. Trimming cost V 8 bases and J 3 bases, with 22 bases left between them. The CDR3 spans 16 residues. The CDR3 nucleotides read TGTGCCAGCGGCGCTGGAGGGCTGTTTGGGGACACTGAAGCTTTCTTT. It encodes CASGAGGLFGDTEAFF.

This sequence joins TRBV20-1 and TRBJ1-2, with a possible D match to TRBD1 (6 bases). From germline, CDR1 is DFQATT and CDR2 SNEGSKA (reference sequence). The CDR3 has 10 residues. V lost 6 bases and J lost 8, with 10 bases in between. As DNA, the CDR3 is TGCAGTGCCAGGACAGAGGGCTACACCTTC. It specifies CSARTEGYTF.

This rearrangement joins TRBV7-2 to TRBJ1-2, with a possible D match to TRBD1 (6 bases). Germline V gene lookup returns CDR1 SGHTA and CDR2 FQGNSA. This CDR3 region has 17 residues. The V end was cut by 5 bases, the J end by 5 bases, with 24 bases between. The CDR3 protein is CASSPTYLRGQLYGYTF. CDR3 DNA sequence: TGTGCCAGCAGCCCGACGTATCTCAGGGGTCAACTTTATGGCTACACCTTC.

The chain's CDR3 is CASSPQGRGSNQPQHF. The CDR3 DNA sequence: TGTGCCAGCTCACCACAAGGCAGGGGGAGCAATCAGCCCCAGCATTTT. The genes are TRBV18 and TRBJ1-5; TRBD1 aligns across 7 bases. The CDR3 length is 16 residues. The J segment lost 1 base and the V segment lost 1 base, leaving 4 bases of the junction unmatched. Germline CDR1 reads KGHSH; CDR2 reads LQKENI. Supplemented by reference TRBV18 and TRBJ1-5, the full variable domain reads NAGVMQNPRHLVRRRGQEARLRCSPMKGHSHVYWYRQLPEEGLKFMVYLQKENIIDESGMPKERFSAEFPKEGPSILRIQQVVRGDSAAYFCASSPQGRGSNQPQHFGDGTRLSIL.

The chain is built from TRBV6-2 or TRBV6-3 and TRBJ2-7; D uncertain. The V gene's germline CDR1 is MNHEY and CDR2 SVGEGT. This CDR3 has 14 amino acids. Trimming took 2 bases from V and 0 from J, leaving 8 bases between them. The CDR3: CASSYLTNSYEQYF. The CDR3 nucleotides read TGTGCCAGCAGTTACCTGACAAACTCCTACGAGCAGTACTTC.

This chain connects TRBV6-2 or TRBV6-3 to TRBJ2-1; no firm D call. From germline, CDR1 is MNHEY and CDR2 SVGEGT. The ends were cut back, 5 bases at V and 8 bases at J, with 16 bases in the middle. This CDR3 contains 14 residues. In nucleotides, the CDR3 is TGTGCCAGCAGTACGGATCGCAAAATCTATGAGCAGTTCTTC. Translated: CASSTDRKIYEQFF.

V is TRBV9 and J is TRBJ1-5; 10 nucleotides agree with TRBD1. Trimming took 2 bases from V and 7 from J; bases not matched to a gene: 6. Germline CDR1 is SGDLS and CDR2 is YYNGEE. The CDR3 is 15 amino acids. The CDR3 DNA reads as TGTGCCAGCAGCGTGGGGACAGGGGCGGGACAGCCCCAGCATTTT. This encodes CASSVGTGAGQPQHF.

This clone was picked up a small number of times. The chain links TRBV19 to TRBJ1-1; possible D gene TRBD1, 5 bases. Trimming shortened V by 7 bases and J by 0 bases, and 18 bases separated the two germline ends. This CDR3 spans 16 amino acids. CDR1 LNHDA and CDR2 SQIVND come from the germline V gene (reference sequence). The CDR3 reads CASKMGHSTLNTEAFF. The CDR3 region has the DNA TGTGCCAGTAAGATGGGGCACAGTACCTTGAACACTGAAGCTTTCTTT.

The CDR3 spells CASSQDVGGETQYF. The CDR3, as DNA: TGTGCCAGCAGCCAAGATGTAGGGGGGGAGACCCAGTACTTC. The rearrangement joins TRBV3-1 (or the pseudogene TRBV3-2) to TRBJ2-5, with D perhaps given as TRBD1 or TRBD2 (6 bases each). Per the germline V gene, CDR1 is LGHDT and CDR2 is YNNKEL (reference sequence). V lost 0 bases, J lost 5 bases, and 10 bases lay in between. The CDR3 totals 14 residues.

The rearrangement links TRBV4-1 to TRBJ2-5; D is uncertain. The germline CDR1 and CDR2 sequences are MGHRA and YSYEKL. Trimming left V 5 bases short and J 4 bases short, with 11 bases between. CDR3 length equals 13 residues. The CDR3 here is CASSKAAVETQYF. The CDR3 DNA follows: TGCGCCAGCAGCAAGGCAGCCGTAGAGACCCAGTACTTC.

This chain connects TRBV2 to TRBJ1-5, with 8 bases identical to TRBD1. With 6 bases clipped from V and 0 bases from J, the junction kept 4 bases outside the gene matches. The CDR3 runs 15 residues. Germline V gene data show CDR1 as SNHLY and CDR2 as FYNNEI. The CDR3 reads CASRWTGYSNQPQHF. In DNA form, the CDR3 reads TGTGCCAGCAGGTGGACAGGGTATAGCAATCAGCCCCAGCATTTT.

CDR3 coding DNA: TGTGCCACCAGTGACCCTCGACAGGGACGGTTAGATACGCAGTATTTT. Protein sequence: CATSDPRQGRLDTQYF. The chain combines TRBV24-1 with TRBJ2-3; 7 bases are shared with TRBD1. Germline V lookup: CDR1 KGHDR, CDR2 SFDVKD. This CDR3 is built from 16 residues. V lost 4 bases to trimming and J lost 5 bases; unmatched junction nucleotides: 11.

This clone is a singleton in its sample. V and J are TRBV19 and TRBJ2-1, with 9 bases that match TRBD2. From germline, CDR1 is LNHDA and CDR2 SQIVND (reference sequence). The CDR3 contains 16 residues. V shed 6 bases and J 1 base; nucleotides not matched to a gene: 7. CDR3 nucleotide sequence: TGTGCCAGTAGAACCGAAGCGGGGGGATCCTACAATGAGCAGTTCTTC. This encodes CASRTEAGGSYNEQFF.

The gene calls are TRBV4-1 and TRBJ2-2, with 7 bases that match TRBD1. This CDR3 has 16 amino acids. In germline, CDR1 is MGHRA, CDR2 YSYEKL. The junction had 6 bases not matched to a gene; V was cut back by 5 bases and J by 0 bases. CDR3 protein: CASSNGQAANTGELFF. Here the CDR3 DNA reads TGCGCCAGCAGCAACGGACAGGCGGCGAACACCGGGGAGCTGTTTTTT.

This chain joins TRBV28 and TRBJ2-7; D perhaps matches TRBD1 (6 bases). The CDR3 runs 14 residues. V gave up 4 bases and J gave up 3 bases, with 13 bases separating them. CDR1 MDHEN and CDR2 SYDVKM come from the germline V gene. CDR3 nucleotides: TGTGCCAGCAGTTCCGACAGGAGATACTACGAGCAGTACTTC. As protein: CASSSDRRYYEQYF.

The chain recombines TRBV9 with TRBJ2-2; D remains ambiguous. V was pared by 0 bases and J by 1 base, with 4 bases between. The CDR3 is 14 residues long. Per germline, CDR1 SGDLS and CDR2 YYNGEE. DNA of the CDR3: TGTGCCAGCAGCGTAGGTCTGAACACCGGGGAGCTGTTTTTT. Its translation is CASSVGLNTGELFF.

The chain has TRBV19 and TRBJ2-7, with TRBD2 matching 15 bases. V shed 4 bases, J shed 2 bases, and the junction held 18 bases outside the gene matches. CDR1 LNHDA and CDR2 SQIVND come from the germline V gene (reference sequence). The CDR3 has 21 amino acids. The CDR3 nucleotides read TGTGCCAGTAGTACTGGACTAGCGGGAGGGCCCAGAGGCAGGTGGACCTACGAGCAGTACTTC. Protein product: CASSTGLAGGPRGRWTYEQYF.

The gene calls are TRBV24-1 and TRBJ2-1; 8 nucleotides agree with TRBD2. With V trimmed by 4 bases and J by 5 bases, 6 bases remained unmatched. The CDR3 loop spans 15 amino acids. Germline loops: CDR1 KGHDR, CDR2 SFDVKD. CDR3 DNA sequence: TGTGCCACCAGTGAAGATAGCGGGACCCACAATGAGCAGTTCTTC. Its protein product is CATSEDSGTHNEQFF.

In DNA form, the CDR3 reads TGTGCCAGCAGCTTAGTAATCGGGGAGCTGTTTTTT. This sequence encodes CASSLVIGELFF. J is TRBJ2-2 and V is TRBV11-2; D is undetermined. The CDR3 consists of 12 residues. Germline V gene data show CDR1 as SGHAT and CDR2 as FQNNGV. The ends were cut back, 1 base at V and 7 bases at J, with 4 bases in the middle. Filled out from reference TRBV11-2 and TRBJ2-2, the complete variable domain reads EAGVAQSPRYKIIEKRQSVAFWCNPISGHATLYWYQQILGQGPKLLIQFQNNGVVDDSQLPKDRFSAERLKGVDSTLKIQPAKLEDSAVYLCASSLVIGELFFGEGSRLTVL.

The V gene is TRBV9, the J gene TRBJ2-1; 10 nucleotides line up with TRBD1. J gave up 8 bases and V 0 bases, and 5 bases lay outside the gene matches. This CDR3 is 15 amino acids long. Germline V CDR1 and CDR2: SGDLS, YYNGEE. CDR3 in DNA: TGTGCCAGCAGCGTAGTAGGACAGGGGGGTGATGAGCAGTTCTTC. As protein: CASSVVGQGGDEQFF.

The chain carries TRBV6-2 or TRBV6-3 and TRBJ2-3, with TRBD2 as a possible D gene (5 bases). The CDR3 has 11 residues. The germline V and J ends were trimmed by 6 bases and 8 bases, with 9 bases remaining between them. Germline V CDR1 and CDR2: MNHEY, SVGEGT. Here the CDR3 reads CASSSGVTQYF. As DNA, the CDR3 is TGTGCCAGCAGCTCCGGGGTTACGCAGTATTTT.

V usage is TRBV3-1 (or the pseudogene TRBV3-2) and J usage is TRBJ1-1, with 8 bases matching TRBD1. V dropped 3 bases and J dropped 12; count of bases not matched to a gene: 6. This CDR3 is 12 amino acids long. Germline CDR1 reads LGHDT; CDR2 reads YNNKEL (reference sequence). CDR3: CASSHLDRETFF. The CDR3, as DNA: TGTGCCAGCAGCCACCTGGACAGGGAGACTTTCTTT.

The sample holds one count of this clone. J is TRBJ1-2 and V is TRBV7-2; no reliable D call. Germline assignment: CDR1 SGHTA and CDR2 FQGNSA. CDR3 size: 11 residues. V was clipped by 5 bases and J by 10 bases, with 11 bases between them. CDR3 region: CASSPQLDYTF. CDR3 DNA: TGTGCCAGCAGCCCCCAGTTAGACTACACCTTC. The whole variable domain, filled in from reference TRBV7-2 and TRBJ1-2, reads GAGVSQSPSNKVTEKGKDVELRCDPISGHTALYWYRQSLGQGLEFLIYFQGNSAPDKSGLPSDRFSAERTGGSVSTLTIQRTQQEDSAVYLCASSPQLDYTFGSGTRLTVV.

The CDR3 spells CASSLGTDPYGYTF. CDR3 nucleotides: TGTGCCAGCAGTTTAGGCACAGACCCCTATGGCTACACCTTC. The V and J genes are TRBV28 and TRBJ1-2; no firm D call. Germline V gene sequence: CDR1 MDHEN, CDR2 SYDVKM. V was pared by 2 bases and J by 4 bases, with 11 bases between. The CDR3 has 14 residues.